The clone carrying this T cell receptor (beta chain) was picked up many times. Antigen unknown. The entry originates in a study of T-cell reconstitution after alpha-beta-depleted transplantation in children. Unique molecular identifiers were incorporated during preparation of the TCRbeta library. TCRdb redid the calling of the PCR reads with MiXCR, one entry per CDR3 protein. The data show 150,000 to 200,000 distinct CDR3 sequences, 11% seen once. Germline V gene data show CDR1 as SGHRS and CDR2 as YFSETQ. The CDR3 totals 14 residues. V lost 4 bases and J 3 bases, leaving 13 bases between the germline ends. Study-level findings and limits: T-cell counts and diversity were attributed mostly to newly produced T cells one year after transplant.

The TCR comes from a boy aged 2-15 years with acute myeloid leukemia, due to receive a stem cell transplant. The input for sequencing was PBMCs, taken before TCRalphabeta/CD19-depleted stem cell transplant. This chain joins TRBV5-1 and TRBJ2-5; D may be TRBD2 (5 bases). The CDR3, as DNA: TGCGCCAGCAGCATCTGGACTGGTAAAGAGACCCAGTACTTC. It yields the protein CASSIWTGKETQYF.